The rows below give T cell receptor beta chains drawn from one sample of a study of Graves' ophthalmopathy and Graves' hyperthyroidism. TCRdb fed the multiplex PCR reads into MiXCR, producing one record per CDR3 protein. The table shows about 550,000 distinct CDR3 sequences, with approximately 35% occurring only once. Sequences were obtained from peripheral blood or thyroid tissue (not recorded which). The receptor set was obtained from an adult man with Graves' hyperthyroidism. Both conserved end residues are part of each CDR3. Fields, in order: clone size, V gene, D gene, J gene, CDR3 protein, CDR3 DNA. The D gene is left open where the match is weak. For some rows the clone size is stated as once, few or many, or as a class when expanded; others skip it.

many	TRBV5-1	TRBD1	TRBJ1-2	CASSHGQGRGYTF	TGCGCCAGCAGTCACGGACAGGGCAGGGGCTACACCTTC
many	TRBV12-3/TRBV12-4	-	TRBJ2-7	CASSYGLNYEQYF	TGTGCCAGCAGTTACGGACTGAACTACGAGCAGTACTTC
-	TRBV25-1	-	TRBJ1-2	CACSATNGDANYGYTF	TGTGCCTGCAGTGCTACCAACGGCGACGCTAACTATGGCTACACCTTC
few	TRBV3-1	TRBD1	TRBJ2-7	CASSQPGQELYEQYF	TGTGCCAGCAGCCAACCAGGACAGGAGCTCTACGAGCAGTACTTC
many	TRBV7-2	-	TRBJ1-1	CASSPNTGGGTEAFF	TGTGCCAGCAGCCCGAACACCGGTGGGGGCACTGAAGCTTTCTTT
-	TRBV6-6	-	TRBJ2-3	CASSYRVDTDTQYF	TGTGCCAGCAGTTACAGGGTGGATACAGATACGCAGTATTTT
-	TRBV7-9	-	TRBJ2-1	CASSLWAGNEQFF	TGTGCCAGCAGCTTATGGGCAGGGAATGAGCAGTTCTTC
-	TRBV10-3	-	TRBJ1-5	CAISPAPDQPQHF	TGTGCCATCAGCCCAGCCCCGGATCAGCCCCAGCATTTT
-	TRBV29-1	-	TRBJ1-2	CSVGGQYTF	TGCAGCGTTGGCGGGCAGTACACCTTC
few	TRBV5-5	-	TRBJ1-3	CASSPRWATEHSGNTIYF	TGTGCCAGCAGCCCGCGCTGGGCAACAGAGCACTCTGGAAACACCATATATTTT
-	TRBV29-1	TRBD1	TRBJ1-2	CSVGTGRGYTF	TGCAGCGTTGGGACAGGGAGAGGCTACACCTTC
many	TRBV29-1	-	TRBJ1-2	CSGGDKNYGYTF	TGCAGCGGGGGGGACAAGAACTATGGCTACACCTTC